Each of the 26 T cell receptor beta chains below was sequenced from the same sample in a study of blood T cell repertoires in COVID-19. Method: immunoSEQ multiplex PCR; TCRdb's copy keeps in-frame clones and lacks some. The sample carries over 90,000 clones, 86% recorded once. Sequences were obtained from peripheral blood. The receptors here all came from an elderly man with acute or convalescent COVID-19.

This clone has just one count. The chain combines TRBV6-5 with TRBJ1-4, with 9 positions matching TRBD1. Trimming removed 11 bases from V and 8 bases from J; junction bases left unmatched: 6. The CDR3 consists of 12 residues. The germline V gene has CDR1 MNHEY and CDR2 SVGAGI. Here the CDR3 DNA reads TGTGCCGTACAGGGGGCGGAAGAAAAACTGTTTTTT. Translating gives CAVQGAEEKLFF.

About this clone itself: The same CDR3 also results from other DNA sequences found in this sample. The chain couples TRBV7-9 to TRBJ2-1, with TRBD2 matching 8 bases. From germline, CDR1 is SEHNR and CDR2 FQNEAQ (reference sequence). The CDR3 is made up of 15 amino acids. J was trimmed by 0 bases and V by 5 bases; bases with no gene match: 3. In DNA, the CDR3 is TGTGCCAGCAGCGAAAGCGGGAGCTCCTACAATGAGCAGTTCTTC. Translation gives CASSESGSSYNEQFF. Complete variable domain (other parts from reference TRBV7-9 and TRBJ2-1): DTGVSQNPRHKITKRGQNVTFRCDPISEHNRLYWYRQTLGQGPEFLTYFQNEAQLEKSRLLSDRFSAERPKGSFSTLEIQRTEQGDSAMYLCASSESGSSYNEQFFGPGTRLTVL.

V gene TRBV24-1 combines with J gene TRBJ2-1; 9 nucleotides agree with TRBD2. V lost 4 bases, J lost 0 bases, and 3 bases stayed unmatched. This CDR3 is 16 amino acids long. Germline V gives CDR1 KGHDR, CDR2 SFDVKD. Here the CDR3 DNA reads TGTGCCACCAGTGACGCGGGAGGGACCTCCTACAATGAGCAGTTCTTC. Residues: CATSDAGGTSYNEQFF.

Points on this clone: Other DNA sequences in the sample encode the same CDR3. The gene calls are TRBV5-1 and TRBJ1-1, with 9 bases aligning to TRBD1. Unmatched junction bases numbered 4, after V lost 0 bases and J lost 4 bases. The CDR3 has 15 residues. Germline-derived CDR1 and CDR2 are SGHRS and YFSETQ. CDR3 DNA sequence: TGCGCCAGCAGCTTGGAGGGACAGGGACTCACTGAAGCTTTCTTT. Residues: CASSLEGQGLTEAFF.

The genes are TRBV28 and TRBJ2-3; tentative D call: TRBD1 (6 bases). The ends were cut back, 6 bases at V and 3 bases at J, with 19 bases in the middle. Germline CDR1 reads MDHEN; CDR2 reads SYDVKM. The CDR3 covers 16 residues. The CDR3 sequence is CASSAYTGTRTDTQYF. Here the CDR3 DNA reads TGTGCCAGCAGCGCCTATACCGGGACAAGGACAGATACGCAGTATTTT.

This clone occurred once. The chain couples TRBV7-9 to TRBJ2-7, with D uncertain. Trimming removed 5 bases at V and 4 bases at J, with 6 bases between. Per germline, CDR1 SEHNR and CDR2 FQNEAQ (reference sequence). CDR3 length: 11 residues. CDR3 bases: TGTGCCAGCAGCCCACAATACGAGCAGTACTTC. Translating gives CASSPQYEQYF.

This clone was picked up one time. This sequence joins TRBV14 and TRBJ1-1; no clear D. V was shortened by 1 base and J by 6 bases, with 12 bases between the two germline ends. The CDR3 runs to 14 residues. CDR1 is SGHDN, CDR2 FVKESK, per germline. The CDR3 reads CASSQVLTGSEAFF. The CDR3 bases are TGTGCCAGCAGCCAAGTTTTGACCGGGTCTGAAGCTTTCTTT.

This chain uses TRBV15 with TRBJ1-4; D not resolved. CDR3 length equals 15 residues. V was shortened by 0 bases and J by 0 bases, with 5 bases between the two germline ends. Germline CDR1 and CDR2: LNHNV and YYDKDF (reference sequence). The CDR3 loop is CATSRDLSTNEKLFF. CDR3 bases: TGTGCCACCAGCAGAGATTTATCAACTAATGAAAAACTGTTTTTT. Based on the CDR3 plus reference TRBV15 and TRBJ1-4, the full variable domain is DAMVIQNPRYQVTQFGKPVTLSCSQTLNHNVMYWYQQKSSQAPKLLFHYYDKDFNNEADTPDNFQSRRPNTSFCFLDIRSPGLGDTAMYLCATSRDLSTNEKLFFGSGTQLSVL.

This clone was observed a few times. V and J are TRBV27 and TRBJ2-1, with TRBD2 matching 14 bases. Germline V gives CDR1 MNHEY, CDR2 SMNVEV (reference sequence). The ends lost 5 bases at V and 10 bases at J; junction bases unmatched: 16. CDR3 length: 18 amino acids. The CDR3 DNA is TGTGCCAGCAGTGCAAGAGCTTGGGGACTAGCGGGAGTAGGAGAGCAGTTCTTC. Encoded protein: CASSARAWGLAGVGEQFF.

The J gene is TRBJ2-7, the V gene TRBV5-1; TRBD1 might be the D (6 bases). With 8 bases removed from V and 7 bases from J, the gap between germline ends came to 25 bases. Germline assignment: CDR1 SGHRS and CDR2 YFSETQ. This CDR3 spans 15 amino acids. Written as DNA, the CDR3 is TGCGCCAGTAGGGTTTACAGGGATCCCACCAGTGAGCAGTACTTC. Translated, it gives CASRVYRDPTSEQYF.

The chain employs TRBV5-1 and TRBJ2-1; 10 bases are shared with TRBD1. CDR3 length equals 16 residues. With V trimmed by 4 bases and J by 2 bases, 6 bases remained unmatched. Germline V CDR1 and CDR2: SGHRS, YFSETQ. As DNA, the CDR3 is TGCGCCAGCAGCGCAAGGACAGGGGGGACCTACAATGAGCAGTTCTTC. Amino acid sequence: CASSARTGGTYNEQFF.

The chain couples TRBV5-1 to TRBJ2-4; the match to TRBD2 covers 11 bases. The germline gives CDR1 SGHRS, CDR2 YFSETQ. The CDR3 contains 16 residues. V lost 4 bases, J lost 1 base, and 4 bases stayed unmatched. CDR3 nucleotide sequence: TGCGCCAGCAGCCTTTCTAGCGGGAGGGCCAAAAACATTCAGTACTTC. The encoded protein is CASSLSSGRAKNIQYF.

The gene calls are TRBV2 and TRBJ1-1; D is ambiguous. The CDR3 runs to 13 residues. V gave up 9 bases and J gave up 5 bases, with 16 bases separating them. Germline loops: CDR1 SNHLY, CDR2 FYNNEI. DNA for the CDR3: TGTGCCAGGAGCCGGGCCCCGGGGACTGAAGCTTTCTTT. Translation gives CARSRAPGTEAFF. The entire variable domain, with the rest obtained from reference TRBV2 and TRBJ1-1, is as follows: EPEVTQTPSHQVTQMGQEVILRCVPISNHLYFYWYRQILGQKVEFLVSFYNNEISEKSEIFDDQFSVERPDGSNFTLKIRSTKLEDSAMYFCARSRAPGTEAFFGQGTRLTVV.

The chain links TRBV19 to TRBJ1-2; D possibly corresponds to TRBD1 (6 bases). Germline V lookup: CDR1 LNHDA, CDR2 SQIVND (reference sequence). This CDR3 has 15 residues. The V end lost 3 bases, the J end lost 4 bases, and 15 bases lay between the germline ends. The DNA of the CDR3 is TGTGCCAGTAGTATGCCGGCAGGGGATAGCTATGGCTACACCTTC. It specifies CASSMPAGDSYGYTF.

This clone turned up a few times. The V and J genes are TRBV11-2 and TRBJ2-4; D remains ambiguous. With 0 bases removed from V and 6 bases from J, the gap between germline ends came to 9 bases. Germline CDR1 SGHAT, CDR2 FQNNGV. This CDR3 region has 14 residues. In nucleotides, the CDR3 is TGTGCCAGCAGCTTAGATGATGGGCTAAACATTCAGTACTTC. The encoded protein is CASSLDDGLNIQYF.

The J gene is TRBJ2-3, the V gene TRBV19; D is perhaps TRBD2 (5 bases). The germline CDR1 and CDR2 sequences are LNHDA and SQIVND (reference sequence). CDR3 length: 15 amino acids. The V and J ends lost 5 bases and 4 bases respectively, with 16 bases between them. The CDR3 DNA sequence: TGTGCCAGTAGTGGAGCTTCGGGGAGCGCAGATACGCAGTATTTT. Translated, it gives CASSGASGSADTQYF.

The chain is built from TRBV28 and TRBJ1-5; 8 bases are a match to TRBD1. Trimming took 6 bases from V and 7 from J; bases not matched to a gene: 8. This CDR3 has 14 residues. Germline assignment: CDR1 MDHEN and CDR2 SYDVKM. DNA for the CDR3: TGTGCCAGCAGCAAATGGACAGGGCGACAGCCCCAGCATTTT. This sequence encodes CASSKWTGRQPQHF.

This clone came up a few times. The chain links TRBV28 to TRBJ1-3, with 9 bases that match TRBD1. V trimming: 4 bases; J trimming: 4 bases; junction bases outside the gene matches: 11. CDR3 length equals 17 residues. Germline V lookup: CDR1 MDHEN, CDR2 SYDVKM. CDR3 residues: CASSSYRDRVFGNTIYF. In nucleotides, the CDR3 is TGTGCCAGCAGTTCCTACCGGGACAGGGTGTTCGGAAACACCATATATTTT.

The genes are TRBV7-9 and TRBJ2-1, with 7 bases aligning to TRBD1. Germline CDR1 and CDR2: SEHNR and FQNEAQ (reference sequence). J lost 5 bases, V lost 5 bases, and 12 bases had no gene match. This CDR3 has 16 amino acids. DNA for the CDR3: TGTGCCAGCAGCCACAGGGGCGGTGGGGTACACAATGAGCAGTTCTTC. Translating it yields CASSHRGGGVHNEQFF.

The chain employs TRBV6-6 and TRBJ2-3; perhaps TRBD1 as D (6 bases). Looked up from germline, CDR1 is MNHNY and CDR2 is SVGAGI (reference sequence). V lost 7 bases and J 5 bases, leaving 10 bases between the germline ends. The CDR3 spans 12 residues. CDR3 sequence reads: CASNIRGDTQYF. CDR3 nucleotides: TGTGCCAGCAATATCAGGGGAGATACGCAGTATTTT.

The gene calls are TRBV2 and TRBJ2-3; 7 positions agree with TRBD2. Per the germline V gene, CDR1 is SNHLY and CDR2 is FYNNEI. The CDR3 covers 15 residues. The V and J ends lost 6 bases and 1 base, in that order; junction bases with no gene match: 7. The CDR3 DNA is TGTGCCAGCAGGGCCCGCAGCGGGGGCACAGATACGCAGTATTTT. As protein: CASRARSGGTDTQYF.

This clone was found once. The V and J genes are TRBV5-1 and TRBJ2-4; D remains unclear. The germline V gene has CDR1 SGHRS and CDR2 YFSETQ. Between the trimmed V and J ends, which lost 0 bases and 8 bases, there was a span of 12 bases. The CDR3 is 14 amino acids. The CDR3 DNA follows: TGCGCCAGCAGCTTGGAAGCCCCCGGAGACATTCAGTACTTC. Protein sequence: CASSLEAPGDIQYF.

The CDR3 loop reads CASRTSGATSDTQYF. The CDR3 DNA is TGTGCCAGTAGGACTAGCGGAGCAACCTCAGATACGCAGTATTTT. The J gene is TRBJ2-3, the V gene TRBV19; 9 nucleotides match TRBD2. Germline loops: CDR1 LNHDA, CDR2 SQIVND (reference sequence). The CDR3 length is 15 residues. V shed 6 bases and J 4 bases; nucleotides not matched to a gene: 8.

The rearrangement uses TRBV11-1 and TRBJ2-1; D is possibly TRBD1 (5 bases). Germline V gene sequence: CDR1 SGHAT, CDR2 FQDESV (reference sequence). The CDR3 contains 14 residues. Trimming took off 2 bases at V and 9 bases at J, with 14 bases between the two ends. The CDR3 region has the DNA TGTGCCAGCAGCTTAAATCCAGGCAGGGTTGAGCAGTTCTTC. It is translated as CASSLNPGRVEQFF.

The chain joins TRBV28 to TRBJ2-2, with 8 bases that match TRBD1. CDR1 and CDR2 from the germline V gene are MDHEN and SYDVKM. This CDR3 is 16 amino acids long. The V and J ends lost 6 bases and 4 bases, in that order; junction bases with no gene match: 10. CDR3 nucleotides: TGTGCCAGCAGCCCACCCAGGGGGCGGGTCACCGGGGAGCTGTTTTTT. It is translated as CASSPPRGRVTGELFF.

The rearrangement uses TRBV4-1 and TRBJ2-6; D is unresolved. The CDR3 sequence is 12 residues long. Per germline, CDR1 MGHRA and CDR2 YSYEKL. V lost 4 bases, J lost 12 bases, and 10 bases lay in between. CDR3 protein: CASSRDSVVLTF. Written as DNA, the CDR3 is TGCGCCAGCAGCCGAGATTCGGTCGTCCTGACTTTC.